This T cell receptor (beta chain) derives from a study of long-term antiretroviral therapy in people with HIV. It was version v3.0 of the immunoSEQ assay that was run at survey level. Clones were sequenced by immunoSEQ multiplex PCR, and TCRdb holds only the in-frame ones, with some missing. The sample records over 25,000 clones, roughly 80% being singletons. Overall study findings and caveats: Repertoires looked antigen-experienced, with only a slight naive shift after ART.

PBMC samples from each donor numbered at least one pre-ART and at least two post-ART. Specimens held roughly 0.9-10 million cryopreserved PBMC prior to DNA extraction. This clone came up once. The antigen is undetermined. The specimen was unsorted PBMCs, collected 3 years after starting antiretroviral therapy. The sequence was obtained from a man aged 35-49 years with HIV.

CDR3 loop: CASSPKPVNYGYTF. The CDR3 bases are TGTGCCAGCAGCCCTAAACCCGTAAACTATGGCTACACCTTC. This chain connects TRBV11-3 to TRBJ1-2; D not resolved. Trimming stripped 5 bases from V and 2 bases from J, with 12 bases between. Germline lookup yields CDR1 SGHNT and CDR2 YENEEA. This CDR3 contains 14 residues. The whole variable domain, remainder taken from reference TRBV11-3 and TRBJ1-2, is EAGVVQSPRYKIIEKKQPVAFWCNPISGHNTLYWYLQNLGQGPELLIRYENEEAVDDSQLPKDRFSAERLKGVDSTLKIQPAELGDSAVYLCASSPKPVNYGYTFGSGTRLTVV.